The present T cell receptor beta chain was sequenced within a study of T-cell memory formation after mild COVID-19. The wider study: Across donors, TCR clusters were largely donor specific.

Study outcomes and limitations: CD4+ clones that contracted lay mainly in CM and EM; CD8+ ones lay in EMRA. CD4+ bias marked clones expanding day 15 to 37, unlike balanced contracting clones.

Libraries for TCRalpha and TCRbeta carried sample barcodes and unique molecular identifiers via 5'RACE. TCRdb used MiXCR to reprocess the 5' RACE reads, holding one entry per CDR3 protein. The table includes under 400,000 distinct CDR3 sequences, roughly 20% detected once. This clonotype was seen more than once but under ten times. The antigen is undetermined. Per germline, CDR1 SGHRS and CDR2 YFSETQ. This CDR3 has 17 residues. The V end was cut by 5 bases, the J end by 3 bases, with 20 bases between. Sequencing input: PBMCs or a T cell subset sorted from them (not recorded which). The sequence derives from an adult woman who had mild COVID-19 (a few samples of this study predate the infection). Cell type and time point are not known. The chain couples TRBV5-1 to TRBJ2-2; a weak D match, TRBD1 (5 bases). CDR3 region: CASRDLVSRGDTGELFF. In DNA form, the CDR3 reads TGCGCCAGCAGGGACCTCGTCTCAAGGGGTGACACCGGGGAGCTGTTTTTT.